The 20 T cell receptor beta chains presented below share a single source sample, sequenced in a study of PD-1 blockade in mismatch repair-deficient tumors. The data were produced by immunoSEQ multiplex PCR, yet TCRdb's version contains in-frame clones alone and is incomplete. Of under 150,000 clones listed, roughly 86% are singletons. The specimen comprised peripheral blood, sampled 44 weeks after starting pembrolizumab. Receptors were obtained from an adult with mismatch repair-deficient cancer.

This sequence joins TRBV6-5 and TRBJ1-5, with a weak D call TRBD1 (6 bases). Germline V gives CDR1 MNHEY, CDR2 SVGAGI. This CDR3 has 13 residues. V was clipped by 2 bases and J by 6 bases, with 8 bases between them. The CDR3, as DNA: TGTGCCAGCAGTTACAGGGGGAGTCAGCCCCAGCATTTT. Residues: CASSYRGSQPQHF.

V gene TRBV13 combines with J gene TRBJ1-2; 7 positions match TRBD1. Trimming at V came to 0 bases and at J to 5 bases, leaving 3 bases not matched to a gene. The germline V gene encodes CDR1 PRHDT and CDR2 FYEKMQ (reference sequence). The CDR3 has 14 amino acids. The CDR3 region is CASSLGDRSYGYTF. In DNA form, the CDR3 reads TGTGCCAGCAGCTTAGGGGACAGGTCATATGGCTACACCTTC.

The rearrangement links TRBV6-6 to TRBJ1-5; the D gene is possibly TRBD1 (6 bases). Trimming cost V 2 bases and J 4 bases, with 9 bases left between them. The V gene's germline CDR1 is MNHNY and CDR2 SVGAGI (reference sequence). The CDR3 length is 14 residues. CDR3 DNA: TGTGCCAGCAGTTACCGGGGGCTAAATCAGCCCCAGCATTTT. It is translated as CASSYRGLNQPQHF.

The chain joins TRBV13 to TRBJ2-5; possibly TRBD2 for D (7 bases). Trimming stripped 5 bases from V and 2 bases from J, with 15 bases between. Germline-derived CDR1 and CDR2 are PRHDT and FYEKMQ (reference sequence). The CDR3 sequence is 15 residues long. The CDR3 loop reads CASSPWGGGQETQYF. The CDR3 DNA reads as TGTGCCAGCAGCCCGTGGGGAGGGGGTCAAGAGACCCAGTACTTC. Full variable domain (rest looked up from reference TRBV13 and TRBJ2-5): AAGVIQSPRHLIKEKRETATLKCYPIPRHDTVYWYQQGPGQDPQFLISFYEKMQSDKGSIPDRFSAQQFSDYHSELNMSSLELGDSALYFCASSPWGGGQETQYFGPGTRLLVL.

The chain has TRBV7-8 and TRBJ2-1, with 10 bases matching TRBD2. Looked up from germline, CDR1 is SGHVS and CDR2 is FQNEAQ. CDR3 length equals 15 residues. V gave up 3 bases and J gave up 6 bases; unmatched junction bases: 5. CDR3 protein: CASSFGSGRPNEQFF. For the CDR3, the DNA is TGTGCCAGCAGCTTCGGTAGCGGGAGGCCCAATGAGCAGTTCTTC. Complete variable domain (other parts from reference TRBV7-8 and TRBJ2-1): GAGVSQSPRYKVAKRGQDVALRCDPISGHVSLFWYQQALGQGPEFLTYFQNEAQLDKSGLPSDRFFAERPEGSVSTLKIQRTQQEDSAVYLCASSFGSGRPNEQFFGPGTRLTVL.

The rearrangement joins TRBV6-5 to TRBJ1-2, with D tentatively TRBD1 (6 bases). Germline values: CDR1 MNHEY, CDR2 SVGAGI. This CDR3 has 15 residues. V lost 0 bases, J lost 0 bases, and 8 bases lay in between. The CDR3 DNA sequence: TGTGCCAGCAGTTACTCACAGGGCTCTAACTATGGCTACACCTTC. Protein product: CASSYSQGSNYGYTF.

The chain employs TRBV19 and TRBJ1-5; 8 bases are shared with TRBD1. The CDR3 sequence is 15 residues long. Germline-derived CDR1 and CDR2 are LNHDA and SQIVND (reference sequence). V lost 6 bases and J lost 6; bases outside the gene matches: 10. DNA of the CDR3: TGTGCCAGTAGCGAAGGGACAGGAGGGGCTCAGCCCCAGCATTTT. Its protein product is CASSEGTGGAQPQHF.

This clone occurred once. This rearrangement joins TRBV19 to TRBJ1-5; D perhaps matches TRBD1 (6 bases). V gave up 4 bases and J gave up 5 bases, with 12 bases separating them. CDR3 length: 14 amino acids. The V gene's germline CDR1 is LNHDA and CDR2 SQIVND (reference sequence). CDR3: CASSRRQADQPQHF. The CDR3 bases are TGTGCCAGTAGTAGACGACAGGCGGATCAGCCCCAGCATTTT.

The table lists this clone with a count of one. V is TRBV10-3 and J is TRBJ1-3, with D maybe TRBD1 (5 bases). The V gene's germline CDR1 is ENHRY and CDR2 SYGVKD. This CDR3 contains 15 residues. With 0 bases removed from V and 1 base from J, the gap between germline ends came to 7 bases. CDR3 nucleotide sequence: TGTGCCATCAGTGAGTCGGGGGATTCTGGAAACACCATATATTTT. This gives the protein CAISESGDSGNTIYF.

J is TRBJ2-1 and V is TRBV27, with 7 bases fitting TRBD1. Trimming at V came to 2 bases and at J to 5 bases, leaving 6 bases not matched to a gene. This CDR3 comprises 15 residues. Germline CDR1 reads MNHEY; CDR2 reads SMNVEV (reference sequence). For the CDR3, the DNA is TGTGCCAGCAGTTTAATAGGGGGCCATGACAATGAGCAGTTCTTC. Translating it yields CASSLIGGHDNEQFF.

The chain joins TRBV6-5 to TRBJ2-7, with D possibly being TRBD1 (6 bases). Per the germline V gene, CDR1 is MNHEY and CDR2 is SVGAGI. V dropped 7 bases and J dropped 5 bases, with 15 bases sitting between them. The CDR3 loop spans 13 amino acids. CDR3 DNA sequence: TGTGCCAGCAAGCGATACAGGGCCCACGAGCAGTACTTC. Protein product: CASKRYRAHEQYF.

This clone appeared once. The rearrangement joins TRBV6-1 to TRBJ2-7; D is undetermined. V dropped 6 bases and J dropped 1 base, with 13 bases sitting between them. There are 14 residues in the CDR3. CDR1 MNHNS and CDR2 SASEGT come from the germline V gene. CDR3 coding DNA: TGTGCCAGCAGGAACTTTTTTGGGTCCTACGAGCAGTACTTC. Translating gives CASRNFFGSYEQYF.

The chain couples TRBV10-3 to TRBJ2-7, with 13 bases that match TRBD2. Germline V lookup: CDR1 ENHRY, CDR2 SYGVKD. V shed 2 bases and J 3 bases; nucleotides not matched to a gene: 4. The CDR3 is 16 amino acids. DNA for the CDR3: TGTGCCATCAGTGAGGGACTAGCGGGAGAGGGCTACGAGCAGTACTTC. Its translation is CAISEGLAGEGYEQYF.

V and J are TRBV21-1 and TRBJ2-7. TRBV21-1 is labeled a pseudogene. The CDR3 is made up of 11 amino acids. The CDR3 is CARMDGYEQYF. The DNA for the CDR3 is TGTGCCAGAATGGACGGGTACGAGCAGTACTTC.

V gene TRBV11-2 combines with J gene TRBJ2-1, with D maybe TRBD2 (5 bases). The V gene's germline CDR1 is SGHAT and CDR2 FQNNGV. V lost 5 bases and J 6 bases, leaving 20 bases between the germline ends. This CDR3 has 16 residues. CDR3 DNA sequence: TGTGCCAGCAGCCCCCACCAGCGGTATCCCCCCAATGAGCAGTTCTTC. Translation: CASSPHQRYPPNEQFF.

This chain connects TRBV28 to TRBJ2-3; D might be TRBD1 or TRBD2, each matching 5 bases. Germline CDR1 MDHEN, CDR2 SYDVKM. The CDR3 extends over 18 amino acids. V lost 5 bases and J 0 bases, leaving 21 bases between the germline ends. The CDR3 loop reads CASSRFSGRRTSTDTQYF. The DNA of the CDR3 is TGTGCCAGCAGTCGATTCTCGGGACGGAGAACTAGCACAGATACGCAGTATTTT.

Worth noting for this clone: Germline is not matched at one junction end, which may reflect a read error. The CDR3 nucleotides are TGCGCCAGCACCTTGGACGGGGGTGGCACTGAAGCTTTCTTT. This sequence encodes CASTLDGGGTEAFF. V is TRBV5-1 and J is TRBJ1-1; tentatively, D is TRBD1 (5 bases). Germline loops: CDR1 SGHRS, CDR2 YFSETQ. CDR3 length: 14 residues.

The rearrangement joins TRBV15 to TRBJ2-7; no definite D call. The CDR3 totals 14 residues. Germline-derived CDR1 and CDR2 are LNHNV and YYDKDF (reference sequence). V gave up 1 base and J gave up 6 bases, with 13 bases separating them. CDR3 protein: CATSRGQRPAEQYF. CDR3 coding DNA: TGTGCCACCAGCAGAGGGCAACGCCCGGCCGAGCAGTACTTC. Together with reference TRBV15 and TRBJ2-7, the CDR3 gives the full variable domain: DAMVIQNPRYQVTQFGKPVTLSCSQTLNHNVMYWYQQKSSQAPKLLFHYYDKDFNNEADTPDNFQSRRPNTSFCFLDIRSPGLGDTAMYLCATSRGQRPAEQYFGPGTRLTVT.

The gene calls are TRBV6-5 and TRBJ2-7, with 12 bases matching TRBD2. CDR3 length: 16 residues. Germline V CDR1 and CDR2: MNHEY, SVGAGI. The trim removed 4 bases at V and 1 base at J, leaving 5 bases unmatched. The CDR3 region is CASSSTLAGGSYEQYF. As DNA, the CDR3 is TGTGCCAGCAGTTCCACACTAGCGGGAGGTTCCTACGAGCAGTACTTC.

This clone was observed a handful of times. The J gene is TRBJ1-2, the V gene TRBV29-1; tentative D call: TRBD1 (5 bases). V lost 7 bases and J lost 8, with 14 bases in between. Germline loops: CDR1 SQVTM, CDR2 ANQGSEA. This CDR3 has 11 residues. CDR3 coding DNA: TGCAGCGCCCTAGGGGTATTCGGCTACACCTTC. This gives the protein CSALGVFGYTF.